A single sample gave rise to the 15 T cell receptor beta chains below, sequenced in a study of T cell responses to AZD1222 COVID-19 vaccine (dated by TCRdb to about 2021). Receptors were amplified or captured by the immunoSEQ multiplex PCR assay. Entries here come from immuneACCESS through TCRdb and include only in-frame sequences with V and J called. Some clones fail to appear in such tables; in the studies checked, an unresolved V gene covers under half of the shortfall, and the cause of the remainder is unknown. Within this sample are approximately 60,000 clones, with around three quarters of them counted one time only. The ten largest clones capture roughly 13% of the sample. What the time point label conveys for this sample: baseline before first vaccination. Here the sequenced sample was peripheral blood, taken on day 0 of AZD1222 vaccination. These receptors were collected from an adult in good health.

The chain recombines TRBV4-3 with TRBJ2-5; TRBD1 matches 8 bases. The CDR3 consists of 14 residues. Germline lookup yields CDR1 LGHNA and CDR2 YSLEER. Unmatched junction bases numbered 1, after V lost 2 bases and J lost 2 bases. The CDR3 here is CASSQWTGQETQYF. The DNA for the CDR3 is TGCGCCAGCAGCCAATGGACAGGGCAAGAGACCCAGTACTTC.

Here the CDR3 DNA reads TGTGCCAGCTCGACAGGGGGTTACAATGAGCAGTTCTTC. This gives the protein CASSTGGYNEQFF. The gene calls are TRBV5-4 and TRBJ2-1, with 9 bases that match TRBD1. Losses at the gene ends were 7 bases for V and 4 bases for J; bases not matched to a gene: 3. Germline lookup yields CDR1 SGHNT and CDR2 YYREEE (reference sequence). The CDR3 sequence is 13 residues long.

The chain joins TRBV27 to TRBJ2-6, with D unclear. Germline V gene data show CDR1 as MNHEY and CDR2 as SMNVEV (reference sequence). The CDR3 totals 14 residues. Trimming took 3 bases from V and 3 from J, leaving 6 bases between them. DNA of the CDR3: TGTGCCAGCAGTTTGGATGGTGGGGCCAACGTCCTGACTTTC. It yields the protein CASSLDGGANVLTF.

The gene calls are TRBV7-2 and TRBJ2-7; 15 bases align to TRBD2. The CDR3 consists of 19 residues. Trimming removed 3 bases from V and 2 bases from J; junction bases left unmatched: 11. Germline V CDR1 and CDR2: SGHTA, FQGNSA. The CDR3 here is CASSFSRTSGGARPYEQYF. CDR3 coding DNA: TGTGCCAGCAGCTTTAGTCGGACTAGCGGGGGGGCGCGGCCCTACGAGCAGTACTTC.

The gene calls are TRBV30 and TRBJ2-2; possibly TRBD2 for D (6 bases). V lost 3 bases and J lost 5, with 10 bases in between. The length of the CDR3 is 13 residues. Germline CDR1 and CDR2: GTSNPN and SVGIG (reference sequence). The CDR3 bases are TGTGCCTGGAGCGTTCGGGGGACCGGGGAGCTGTTTTTT. It specifies CAWSVRGTGELFF.

This chain links TRBV7-2 with TRBJ1-5; a possible D gene is TRBD1 (5 bases). The V gene lost 5 bases and the J gene lost 3 bases, with 14 bases spanning the gap. The CDR3 extends over 15 amino acids. The germline CDR1 and CDR2 sequences are SGHTA and FQGNSA. The chain's CDR3 is CASSPQGRDNQPQHF. In DNA, the CDR3 is TGTGCCAGCAGCCCTCAGGGTAGGGACAATCAGCCCCAGCATTTT.

V usage is TRBV5-1 and J usage is TRBJ1-1; 7 nucleotides align to TRBD1. Germline-derived CDR1 and CDR2 are SGHRS and YFSETQ. The junction had 1 base not matched to a gene; V was cut back by 5 bases and J by 0 bases. The CDR3 sequence is 13 residues long. CDR3 coding DNA: TGCGCCAGCAGGCAGGGGGTGAACACTGAAGCTTTCTTT. This codes for CASRQGVNTEAFF.

This rearrangement joins TRBV29-1 to TRBJ2-1; 9 bases fit TRBD2. V was pared by 7 bases and J by 3 bases, with 7 bases of the junction left unmatched. The CDR3 covers 14 residues. Germline assignment: CDR1 SQVTM and CDR2 ANQGSEA. The CDR3 nucleotides are TGCAGCGGGGTTAGCGGGGGCCGCTACAATGAGCAGTTCTTC. Its translation: CSGVSGGRYNEQFF.

The chain carries TRBV5-4 and TRBJ2-2; maybe TRBD1 (6 bases). Germline CDR1 SGHNT, CDR2 YYREEE (reference sequence). The V and J ends lost 7 bases and 5 bases respectively, with 12 bases between them. This CDR3 spans 13 amino acids. The DNA for the CDR3 is TGTGCCAGCTACAGGGAGCGTACCGGGGAGCTGTTTTTT. Translating it yields CASYRERTGELFF.

V and J are TRBV9 and TRBJ1-5; D is ambiguous. Germline values: CDR1 SGDLS, CDR2 YYNGEE. V lost 3 bases, J lost 0 bases, and 10 bases lay in between. This CDR3 has 15 amino acids. The CDR3 coding sequence is TGTGCCAGCAGCGCGAGTCGGGATAGCAATCAGCCCCAGCATTTT. Encoded protein: CASSASRDSNQPQHF. The variable domain in full, completed from reference TRBV9 and TRBJ1-5, reads DSGVTQTPKHLITATGQRVTLRCSPRSGDLSVYWYQQSLDQGLQFLIQYYNGEERAKGNILERFSAQQFPDLHSELNLSSLELGDSALYFCASSASRDSNQPQHFGDGTRLSIL.

For the CDR3, the DNA is TGTGCCAGCACCTACAGGACAGATTTTAATTCACCCCTCCACTTT. It yields the protein CASTYRTDFNSPLHF. The chain combines TRBV27 with TRBJ1-6; a possible D gene is TRBD1 (6 bases). Germline loops: CDR1 MNHEY, CDR2 SMNVEV (reference sequence). Between the trimmed V and J ends, which lost 7 bases and 6 bases, there was a span of 16 bases. This CDR3 is built from 15 residues.

The gene calls are TRBV29-1 and TRBJ2-7, with D maybe TRBD1 (7 bases). CDR1 is SQVTM, CDR2 ANQGSEA, per germline. This CDR3 is built from 16 residues. The V end was cut by 5 bases, the J end by 0 bases, with 20 bases between. Written as DNA, the CDR3 is TGCAGCGTTCTTGACAGGGAGAGGGGACTCTCCTACGAGCAGTACTTC. The encoded protein is CSVLDRERGLSYEQYF.

To note about this clone: An end of the junction does not agree with germline; a read error may underlie this. The J gene is TRBJ1-2, the V gene TRBV30, with D perhaps TRBD1 (5 bases). The CDR3 loop spans 10 amino acids. CDR1 GTSNPN and CDR2 SVGIG come from the germline V gene (reference sequence). DNA for the CDR3: TGTGCCAGGAGGGGTACTGGCTACACCTTC. As protein: CARRGTGYTF.

In its sample, this clone was seen a few times. This chain links TRBV6-7 with TRBJ2-6, with D perhaps TRBD1 (6 bases). TRBV6-7 is an open reading frame whose function is uncertain. The V gene lost 2 bases and the J gene lost 0 bases, with 29 bases spanning the gap. The CDR3 has 23 amino acids. CDR3 nucleotides: TGTGCCAGCAGTTACCCCTCCCGGACCCCCCAGGGGCCCGGGGTCTCTGGGGCCAACGTCCTGACTTTC. Amino acids: CASSYPSRTPQGPGVSGANVLTF.

This clone was seen a few times. This chain connects TRBV3-1 (or the pseudogene TRBV3-2) to TRBJ2-7; unclear D gene. Germline V gene data show CDR1 as LGHDT and CDR2 as YNNKEL (reference sequence). With 1 base removed from V and 2 bases from J, the gap between germline ends came to 9 bases. CDR3 length equals 14 residues. This CDR3 reads CASSQALPPYEQYF. In DNA, the CDR3 is TGTGCCAGCAGCCAAGCATTGCCTCCCTACGAGCAGTACTTC.